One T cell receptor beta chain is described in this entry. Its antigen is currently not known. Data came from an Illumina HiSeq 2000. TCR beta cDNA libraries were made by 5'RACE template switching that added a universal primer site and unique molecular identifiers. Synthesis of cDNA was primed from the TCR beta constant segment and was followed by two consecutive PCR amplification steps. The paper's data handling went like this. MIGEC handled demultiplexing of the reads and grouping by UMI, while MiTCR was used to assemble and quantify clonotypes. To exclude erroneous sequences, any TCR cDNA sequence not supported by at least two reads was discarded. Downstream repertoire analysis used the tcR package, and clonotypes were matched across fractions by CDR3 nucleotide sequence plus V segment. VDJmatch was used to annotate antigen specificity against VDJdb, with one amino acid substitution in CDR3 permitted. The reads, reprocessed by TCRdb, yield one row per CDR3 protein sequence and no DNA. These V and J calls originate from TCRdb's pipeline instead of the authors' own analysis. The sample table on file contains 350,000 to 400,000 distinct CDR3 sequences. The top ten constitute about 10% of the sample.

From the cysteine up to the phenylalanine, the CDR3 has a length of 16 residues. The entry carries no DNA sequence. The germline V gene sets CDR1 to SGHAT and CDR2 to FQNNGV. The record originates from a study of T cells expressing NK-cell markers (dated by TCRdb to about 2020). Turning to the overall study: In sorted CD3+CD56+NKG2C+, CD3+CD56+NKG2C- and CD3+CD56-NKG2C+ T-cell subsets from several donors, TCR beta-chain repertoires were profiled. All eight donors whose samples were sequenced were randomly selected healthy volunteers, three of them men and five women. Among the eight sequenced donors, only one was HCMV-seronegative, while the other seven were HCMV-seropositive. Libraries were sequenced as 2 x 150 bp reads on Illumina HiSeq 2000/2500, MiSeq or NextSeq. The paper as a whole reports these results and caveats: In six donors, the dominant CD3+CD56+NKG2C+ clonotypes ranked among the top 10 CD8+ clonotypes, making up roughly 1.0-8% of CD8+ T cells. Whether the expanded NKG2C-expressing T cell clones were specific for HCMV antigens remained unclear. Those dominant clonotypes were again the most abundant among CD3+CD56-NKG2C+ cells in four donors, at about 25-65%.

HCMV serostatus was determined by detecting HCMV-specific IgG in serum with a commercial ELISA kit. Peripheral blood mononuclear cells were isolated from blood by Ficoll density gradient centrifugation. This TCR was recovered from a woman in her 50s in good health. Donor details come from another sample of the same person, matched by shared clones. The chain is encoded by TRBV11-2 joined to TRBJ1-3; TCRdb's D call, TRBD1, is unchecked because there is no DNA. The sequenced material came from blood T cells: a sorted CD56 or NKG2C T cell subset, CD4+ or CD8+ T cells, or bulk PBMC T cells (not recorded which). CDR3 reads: CASSSDRVDSGNTIYF.